These 15 T cell receptor beta chains share one sample of origin, sequenced in a study of shared clonotypes between healthy human individuals. The data were produced by immunoSEQ multiplex PCR, yet TCRdb's version contains in-frame clones alone and is incomplete. The sample has some 2 million clones, roughly 94% seen once; the top ten hold 0.95% to 1.5%. It was CD45RO-negative cells, positively selected for CCR7, that made up naive CD8 cells, with terminally differentiated effector memory CD45RA+ cells excluded. Specimen: naive CD8+ T cells sorted from blood. The receptors were gathered from a man between 18 and 35 years old in good health.

The CDR3 region is CATSIGGFTGELFF. The DNA of the CDR3 is TGTGCCACCAGCATCGGGGGGTTCACCGGGGAGCTGTTTTTT. V and J are TRBV15 and TRBJ2-2, with 7 bases lining up with TRBD2. The CDR3 is 14 residues long. Germline V lookup: CDR1 LNHNV, CDR2 YYDKDF (reference sequence). V was pared by 4 bases and J by 4 bases, with 3 bases of the junction left unmatched.

The chain recombines TRBV25-1 with TRBJ2-2, with 9 bases identical to TRBD2. This CDR3 is built from 14 residues. Germline CDR1 MGHDK, CDR2 SYGVNS. V lost 3 bases and J lost 7; bases outside the gene matches: 3. The CDR3 bases are TGTGCCAGCAGTGAGACTAGCGGCGGCGGGGAGCTGTTTTTT. Protein sequence: CASSETSGGGELFF.

The chain carries TRBV6-5 and TRBJ1-2, with 8 bases identical to TRBD1. The V segment lost 1 base and the J segment 3 bases; nucleotides outside the gene matches: 7. This CDR3 comprises 16 residues. Germline CDR1 reads MNHEY; CDR2 reads SVGAGI. In nucleotides, the CDR3 is TGTGCCAGCAGTTACTTCGGGCAGGGGGCAGACTATGGCTACACCTTC. As protein: CASSYFGQGADYGYTF.

The gene calls are TRBV5-8 and TRBJ2-5; D ambiguous. The CDR3 spans 14 residues. V lost 0 bases to trimming and J lost 3 bases, with 9 bases between them. Germline CDR1 SGHTS, CDR2 YDEGEE. Written as DNA, the CDR3 is TGTGCCAGCAGCTTGGCGGACGGAAAAGAGACCCAGTACTTC. Translating it yields CASSLADGKETQYF. The full variable domain, with the rest looked up from reference TRBV5-8 and TRBJ2-5, is EAGVTQSPTHLIKTRGQQATLRCSPISGHTSVYWYQQALGLGLQFLLWYDEGEERNRGNFPPRFSGRQFPNYSSELNVNALELEDSALYLCASSLADGKETQYFGPGTRLLVL.

The gene calls are TRBV5-1 and TRBJ2-6; D might be TRBD2 (7 bases). Trimming removed 1 base at V and 4 bases at J, with 21 bases between. This CDR3 has 19 residues. Germline loops: CDR1 SGHRS, CDR2 YFSETQ. The CDR3 DNA is TGCGCCAGCAGCTTGACAGCGGGGACAATCCTCTCCGGGGCCAACGTCCTGACTTTC. This encodes CASSLTAGTILSGANVLTF.

The rearrangement links TRBV2 to TRBJ2-3, with 8 positions matching TRBD2. J was trimmed by 3 bases and V by 6 bases; bases with no gene match: 8. CDR1 SNHLY and CDR2 FYNNEI come from the germline V gene. The CDR3 has 15 residues. This chain's CDR3 is CASSVLAGGTDTQYF. The DNA of the CDR3 is TGTGCCAGCAGCGTTCTCGCGGGGGGTACAGATACGCAGTATTTT. Complete variable domain (other parts from reference TRBV2 and TRBJ2-3): EPEVTQTPSHQVTQMGQEVILRCVPISNHLYFYWYRQILGQKVEFLVSFYNNEISEKSEIFDDQFSVERPDGSNFTLKIRSTKLEDSAMYFCASSVLAGGTDTQYFGPGTRLTVL.

The rearrangement uses TRBV4-1 and TRBJ1-1; D not certain. V was trimmed by 0 bases and J by 1 base, leaving 9 bases between them. The CDR3 has 15 residues. Germline CDR1 MGHRA, CDR2 YSYEKL. The CDR3 is CASSQDMTPNTEAFF. As DNA, the CDR3 is TGCGCCAGCAGCCAAGATATGACCCCGAACACTGAAGCTTTCTTT.

The CDR3 loop reads CASSEYLQGGFGYGYTF. CDR3 in DNA: TGTGCCAGCAGTGAATATTTACAGGGGGGCTTTGGCTATGGCTACACCTTC. V and J are TRBV25-1 and TRBJ1-2, with 8 bases that match TRBD1. Germline CDR1 MGHDK, CDR2 SYGVNS. The CDR3 sequence is 17 residues long. Germline trimming cut 0 bases from V and 4 bases from J; bases unmatched to any gene: 10.

The chain links TRBV7-9 to TRBJ2-3; 8 bases agree with TRBD1. The germline CDR1 and CDR2 sequences are SEHNR and FQNEAQ (reference sequence). The CDR3 loop spans 16 amino acids. J was trimmed by 2 bases and V by 1 base; bases with no gene match: 5. CDR3 nucleotide sequence: TGTGCCAGCAGCTTAGTAGGGACAGGCGACACAGATACGCAGTATTTT. The encoded protein is CASSLVGTGDTDTQYF.

As regards this clone: This same CDR3 is encoded by further DNA sequences in the sample. The chain links TRBV6-5 to TRBJ2-7; D is unclear. The ends were cut back, 2 bases at V and 3 bases at J, with 8 bases in the middle. The germline V gene has CDR1 MNHEY and CDR2 SVGAGI. The CDR3 contains 13 residues. The DNA of the CDR3 is TGTGCCAGCAGTTACCGGGCAGACTACGAGCAGTACTTC. Its translation: CASSYRADYEQYF.

The chain links TRBV4-1 to TRBJ2-1; D remains ambiguous. V lost 3 bases, J lost 7 bases, and 13 bases lay in between. Germline CDR1 and CDR2: MGHRA and YSYEKL. The CDR3 contains 14 residues. The DNA for the CDR3 is TGCGCCAGCAGCCAGGATCGGCTCCAGAATGAGCAGTTCTTC. Its protein product is CASSQDRLQNEQFF.

This clone appeared a single time. The V gene is TRBV5-4, the J gene TRBJ1-2; no reliable D call. The CDR3 sequence is 14 residues long. From germline, CDR1 is SGHNT and CDR2 YYREEE (reference sequence). Trimming cost V 0 bases and J 4 bases, with 10 bases left between them. CDR3 loop: CASSLEGSLYGYTF. Written as DNA, the CDR3 is TGTGCCAGCAGCTTGGAAGGGTCACTCTATGGCTACACCTTC.

The chain carries TRBV28 and TRBJ2-3; unclear D gene. Trimming stripped 7 bases from V and 1 base from J, with 21 bases between. CDR1 MDHEN and CDR2 SYDVKM come from the germline V gene. This CDR3 is built from 17 residues. CDR3 DNA sequence: TGTGCCAGCACCCACCCCCTCCTCACAGCAGGCACAGATACGCAGTATTTT. Its protein product is CASTHPLLTAGTDTQYF. Combining the CDR3 with reference TRBV28 and TRBJ2-3 gives the whole variable domain DVKVTQSSRYLVKRTGEKVFLECVQDMDHENMFWYRQDPGLGLRLIYFSYDVKMKEKGDIPEGYSVSREKKERFSLILESASTNQTSMYLCASTHPLLTAGTDTQYFGPGTRLTVL.

This clone was detected only once. This sample also contains other DNA sequences that code for the same CDR3. The chain is built from TRBV7-9 and TRBJ2-7; D ambiguous. The V and J ends lost 0 bases and 5 bases respectively, with 5 bases between them. The germline CDR1 and CDR2 sequences are SEHNR and FQNEAQ (reference sequence). The CDR3 length is 12 residues. CDR3 nucleotides: TGTGCCAGCAGCTTAGCGGGCGACGAGCAGTACTTC. It translates to CASSLAGDEQYF. The variable domain in full, with the rest retrieved from reference TRBV7-9 and TRBJ2-7, is DTGVSQNPRHKITKRGQNVTFRCDPISEHNRLYWYRQTLGQGPEFLTYFQNEAQLEKSRLLSDRFSAERPKGSFSTLEIQRTEQGDSAMYLCASSLAGDEQYFGPGTRLTVT.

The chain uses TRBV30 and TRBJ2-1; TRBD2 matches 13 bases. V trimming: 2 bases; J trimming: 4 bases; junction bases outside the gene matches: 2. Per the germline V gene, CDR1 is GTSNPN and CDR2 is SVGIG (reference sequence). The CDR3 is 15 amino acids. In nucleotides, the CDR3 is TGTGCCTGGAGTACTAGCGGGGGGGTATACAATGAGCAGTTCTTC. It is translated as CAWSTSGGVYNEQFF.